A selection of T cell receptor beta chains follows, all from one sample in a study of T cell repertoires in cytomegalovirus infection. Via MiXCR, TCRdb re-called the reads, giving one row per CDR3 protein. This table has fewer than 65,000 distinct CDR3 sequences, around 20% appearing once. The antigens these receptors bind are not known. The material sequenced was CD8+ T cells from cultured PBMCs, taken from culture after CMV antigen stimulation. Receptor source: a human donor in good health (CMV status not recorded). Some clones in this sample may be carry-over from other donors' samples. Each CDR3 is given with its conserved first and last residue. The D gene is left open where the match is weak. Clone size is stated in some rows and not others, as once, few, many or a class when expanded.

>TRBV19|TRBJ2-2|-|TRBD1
CASTKNRGQDSGELFF
TGTGCCAGTACCAAAAACAGGGGGCAAGACAGCGGGGAGCTGTTTTTT
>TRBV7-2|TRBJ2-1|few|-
CASSLVPNEQFF
TGTGCCAGCAGCTTAGTCCCTAATGAGCAGTTCTTC
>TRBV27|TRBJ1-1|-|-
CATRPRPTNTEAFF
TGTGCCACCCGACCTCGCCCTACGAACACTGAAGCTTTCTTT
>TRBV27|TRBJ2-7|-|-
CASSPGLQDVDEQYF
TGTGCCAGCAGCCCCGGACTCCAGGACGTCGACGAGCAGTACTTC
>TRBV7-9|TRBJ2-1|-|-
CASSSNLLLGSSYNEQFF
TGTGCCAGCAGCTCAAACCTCCTCTTAGGGAGCTCCTACAATGAGCAGTTCTTC
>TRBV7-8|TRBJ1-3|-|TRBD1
CASSQGRGRGNTIYF
TGTGCCAGCAGCCAGGGGAGGGGGCGAGGAAACACCATATATTTT
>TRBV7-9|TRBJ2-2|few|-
CASSGTGPGDGELFF
TGTGCCAGCAGCGGAACAGGACCGGGAGACGGGGAGCTGTTTTTT
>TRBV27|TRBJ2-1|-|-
CASSLQGSSYNEQFF
TGTGCCAGCAGTTTACAGGGGAGCTCCTACAATGAGCAGTTCTTC
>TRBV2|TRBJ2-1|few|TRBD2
CASSLTSGGYNEQFF
TGTGCCAGCAGCCTGACTAGCGGGGGCTACAATGAGCAGTTCTTC
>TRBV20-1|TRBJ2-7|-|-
CSAKGLEVEYF
TGCAGTGCTAAAGGATTAGAGGTGGAGTACTTC
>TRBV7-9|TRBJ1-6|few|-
CASSSRDTVTF
TGTGCCAGCAGCTCCCGGGACACTGTGACCTTT